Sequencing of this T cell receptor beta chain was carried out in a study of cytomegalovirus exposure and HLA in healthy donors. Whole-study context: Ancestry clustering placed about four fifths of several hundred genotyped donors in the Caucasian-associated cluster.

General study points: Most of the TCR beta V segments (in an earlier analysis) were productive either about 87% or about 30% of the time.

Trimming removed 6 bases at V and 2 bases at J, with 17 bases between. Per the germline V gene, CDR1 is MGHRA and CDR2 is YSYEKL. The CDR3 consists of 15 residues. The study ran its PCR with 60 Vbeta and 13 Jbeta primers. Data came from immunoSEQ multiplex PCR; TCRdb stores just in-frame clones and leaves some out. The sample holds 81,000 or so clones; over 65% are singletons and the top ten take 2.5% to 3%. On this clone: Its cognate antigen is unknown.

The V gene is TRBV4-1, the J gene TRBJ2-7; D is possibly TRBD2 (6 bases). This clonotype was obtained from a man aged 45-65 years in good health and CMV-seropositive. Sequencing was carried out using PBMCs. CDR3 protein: CASRLGGGVPYEQYF. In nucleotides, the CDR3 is TGCGCCAGCAGATTGGGAGGAGGGGTCCCCTACGAGCAGTACTTC.